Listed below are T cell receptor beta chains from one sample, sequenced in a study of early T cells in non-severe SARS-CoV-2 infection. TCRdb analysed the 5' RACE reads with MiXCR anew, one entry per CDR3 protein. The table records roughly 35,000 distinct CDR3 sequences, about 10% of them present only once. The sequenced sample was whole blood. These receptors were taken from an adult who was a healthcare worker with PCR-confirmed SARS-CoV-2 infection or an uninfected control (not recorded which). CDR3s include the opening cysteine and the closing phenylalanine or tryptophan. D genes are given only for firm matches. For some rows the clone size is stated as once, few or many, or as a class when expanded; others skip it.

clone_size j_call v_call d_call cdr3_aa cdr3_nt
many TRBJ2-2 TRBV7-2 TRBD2 CASSRRGVAGRNTGELFF TGTGCCAGCAGCCGACGGGGAGTAGCGGGGCGAAACACCGGGGAGCTGTTTTTT
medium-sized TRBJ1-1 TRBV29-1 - CSVERGGEWTEAFF TGCAGCGTTGAGAGGGGCGGAGAATGGACTGAAGCTTTCTTT
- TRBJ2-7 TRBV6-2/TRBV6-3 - CASSYSSDKSSYEQYF TGTGCCAGCAGTTACTCTTCGGACAAGTCATCCTACGAGCAGTACTTC
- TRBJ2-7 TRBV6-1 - CASRDLPREQYF TGTGCCAGCCGGGACCTTCCCCGGGAGCAGTACTTC
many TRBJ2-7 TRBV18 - CASGPQNLHEQYF TGTGCCAGCGGACCTCAAAATCTTCACGAGCAGTACTTC
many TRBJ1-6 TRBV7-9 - CASSLAVAVSPLHF TGTGCCAGCAGCTTAGCGGTAGCGGTTTCACCCCTCCACTTT
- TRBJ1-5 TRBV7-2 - CASSWAGGQNQPQHF TGTGCCAGCAGCTGGGCCGGTGGACAGAATCAGCCCCAGCATTTT
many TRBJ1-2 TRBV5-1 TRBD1 CASYAARGRRNYGYTF TGCGCCAGTTATGCGGCGAGGGGGCGGCGTAACTATGGCTACACCTTC
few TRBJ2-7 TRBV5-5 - CASSLVVGSYEQYF TGTGCCAGCAGCTTGGTTGTTGGCTCCTACGAGCAGTACTTC
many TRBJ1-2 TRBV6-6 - CASSYSNGYGYTF TGTGCCAGCAGTTACTCGAACGGCTATGGCTACACCTTC
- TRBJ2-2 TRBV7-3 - CASSPQQGSAGELFF TGTGCCAGCAGCCCTCAACAGGGATCGGCCGGGGAGCTGTTTTTT
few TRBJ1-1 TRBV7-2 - CASSLSQMNTEAFF TGTGCCAGCAGCTTATCCCAAATGAACACTGAAGCTTTCTTT
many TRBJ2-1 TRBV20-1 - CSAPDESTPSLYNEQFF TGCAGTGCCCCGGACGAATCTACCCCGTCTCTGTACAATGAGCAGTTCTTC
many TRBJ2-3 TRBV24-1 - CATRLGATDTQYF TGTGCCACCAGATTGGGGGCAACAGATACGCAGTATTTT
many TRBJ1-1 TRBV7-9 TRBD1 CASSLDRTGKTEAFF TGTGCCAGCAGCTTAGACCGGACAGGAAAAACTGAAGCTTTCTTT
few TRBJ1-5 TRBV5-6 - CASSHRTGNQPQHF TGTGCCAGCAGCCACAGGACAGGCAATCAGCCCCAGCATTTT
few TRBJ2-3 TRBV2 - CASRVQGGTDTQYF TGTGCCAGCAGGGTACAGGGTGGCACAGATACGCAGTATTTT
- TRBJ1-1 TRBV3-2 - CASSQELKGEAFF TGTGCCAGCAGCCAAGAACTGAAGGGGGAAGCTTTCTTT
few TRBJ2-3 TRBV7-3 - CASSLGLARDTQYF TGTGCCAGCAGCTTAGGTCTAGCCCGGGATACGCAGTATTTT
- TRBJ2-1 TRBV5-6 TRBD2 CASRVAGGNEQFF TGTGCCAGCAGAGTAGCGGGGGGGAATGAGCAGTTCTTC
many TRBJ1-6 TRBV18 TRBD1 CASSRMTGTENSPLHF TGTGCCAGCTCACGAATGACCGGGACAGAGAATTCACCCCTCCACTTT
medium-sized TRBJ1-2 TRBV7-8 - CASSLGSTGAYGYTF TGTGCCAGCAGCTTAGGATCGACAGGAGCCTATGGCTACACCTTC
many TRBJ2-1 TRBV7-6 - CASSSTGLEQFF TGTGCCAGCAGCTCGACAGGTCTGGAGCAGTTCTTC
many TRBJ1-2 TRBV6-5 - CASSSLNSIGYTF TGTGCCAGCAGTTCGCTAAATTCGATTGGCTACACCTTC
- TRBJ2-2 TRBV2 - CAIPPPGVWSGELFF TGTGCCATCCCTCCCCCCGGGGTCTGGAGCGGGGAGCTGTTTTTT
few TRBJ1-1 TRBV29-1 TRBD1 CSTRQGPTEAFF TGCAGCACCCGACAGGGGCCCACTGAAGCTTTCTTT
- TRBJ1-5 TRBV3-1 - CASSQEGLSNQPQHF TGTGCCAGCAGCCAAGAGGGACTTAGCAATCAGCCCCAGCATTTT
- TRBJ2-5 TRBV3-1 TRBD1 CASSPPPTGEETQYF TGTGCCAGCAGCCCCCCCCCGACAGGGGAAGAGACCCAGTACTTC
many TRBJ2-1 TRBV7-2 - CASSYSSYNEQFF TGTGCCAGCAGCTATTCCTCCTACAATGAGCAGTTCTTC
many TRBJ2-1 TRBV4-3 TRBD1 CASSQVQGDEQFF TGCGCCAGCAGCCAAGTACAGGGGGATGAGCAGTTCTTC
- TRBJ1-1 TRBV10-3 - CAISPGPEAFF TGTGCCATCAGCCCGGGACCTGAAGCTTTCTTT
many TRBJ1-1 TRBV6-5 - CASRGMEEAGENTEAFF TGTGCCAGCAGGGGTATGGAAGAGGCAGGGGAGAACACTGAAGCTTTCTTT
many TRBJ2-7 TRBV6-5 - CASSYGSGRYISYEQYF TGTGCCAGCAGTTACGGGTCAGGCAGATACATCTCCTACGAGCAGTACTTC
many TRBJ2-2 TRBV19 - CASSSGTGELFF TGTGCCAGTAGTAGTGGCACCGGGGAGCTGTTTTTT